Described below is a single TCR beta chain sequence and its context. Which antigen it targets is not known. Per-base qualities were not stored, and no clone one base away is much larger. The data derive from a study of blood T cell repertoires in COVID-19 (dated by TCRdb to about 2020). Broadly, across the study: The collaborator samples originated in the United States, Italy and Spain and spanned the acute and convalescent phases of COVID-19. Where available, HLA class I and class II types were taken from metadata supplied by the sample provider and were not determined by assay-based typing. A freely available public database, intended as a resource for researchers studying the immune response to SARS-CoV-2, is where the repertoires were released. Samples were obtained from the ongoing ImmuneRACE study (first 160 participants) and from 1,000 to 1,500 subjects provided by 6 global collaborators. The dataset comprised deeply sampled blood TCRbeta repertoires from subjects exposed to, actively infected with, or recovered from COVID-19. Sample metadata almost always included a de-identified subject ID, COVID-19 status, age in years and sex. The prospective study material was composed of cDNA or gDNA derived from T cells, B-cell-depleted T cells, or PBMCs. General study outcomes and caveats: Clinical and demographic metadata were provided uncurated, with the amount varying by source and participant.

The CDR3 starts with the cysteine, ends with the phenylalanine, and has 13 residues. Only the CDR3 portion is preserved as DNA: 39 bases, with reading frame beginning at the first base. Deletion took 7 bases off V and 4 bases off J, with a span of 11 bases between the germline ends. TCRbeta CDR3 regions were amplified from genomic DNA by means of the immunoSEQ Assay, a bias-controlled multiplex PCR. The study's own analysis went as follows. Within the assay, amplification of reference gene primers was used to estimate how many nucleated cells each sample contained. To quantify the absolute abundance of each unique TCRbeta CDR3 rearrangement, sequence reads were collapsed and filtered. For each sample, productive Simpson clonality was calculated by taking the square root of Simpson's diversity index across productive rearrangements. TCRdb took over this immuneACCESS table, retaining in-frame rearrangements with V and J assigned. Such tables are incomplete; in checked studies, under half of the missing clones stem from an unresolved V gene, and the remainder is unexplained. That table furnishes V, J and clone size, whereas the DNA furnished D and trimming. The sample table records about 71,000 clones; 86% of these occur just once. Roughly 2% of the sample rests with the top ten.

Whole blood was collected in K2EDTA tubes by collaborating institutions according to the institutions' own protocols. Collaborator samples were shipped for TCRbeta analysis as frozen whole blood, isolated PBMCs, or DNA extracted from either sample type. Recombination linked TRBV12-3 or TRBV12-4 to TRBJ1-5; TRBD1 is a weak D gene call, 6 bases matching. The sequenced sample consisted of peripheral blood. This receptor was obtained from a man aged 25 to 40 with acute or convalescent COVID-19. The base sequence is TGTGCCAGCAACGGACAGCAAAATCAGCCCCAGCATTTT. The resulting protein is CASNGQQNQPQHF.